Reported below is one TCR beta chain. Its antigen remains undetermined. No base quality values were provided; no much bigger clone lies one nucleotide off. This sample was included in a study of OX40 agonist ivuxolimab in advanced cancers. With regard to the full study: The costimulatory receptor OX40 (CD134) was targeted by ivuxolimab, a fully human IgG2 agonistic monoclonal antibody. Intravenous ivuxolimab was administered to patients every 2 weeks at six dose levels: 0.01, 0.1, 0.3, 1.5, 3 and 10 mg/kg. Of the 50 to 55 dose-escalation patients, hepatocellular carcinoma was present in about 20, melanoma in approximately 15, renal cell carcinoma in 9 and head and neck cancer in 9. The dose-escalation cohort was over 70% male with a mean age of around 64 years, ranging from 23 to 79. Prior anti-PD-1, anti-PD-L1 or anti-CTLA-4 therapy was permitted, and checkpoint inhibitors had been received by more than 35% of dose-escalation patients. Partial responses occurred in three dose-escalation patients: two with cutaneous melanoma and one with hepatocellular carcinoma. Peripheral TCRbeta sequencing was intended to test whether TCR sequence diversity was altered and clonal T-cell expansion was caused by ivuxolimab. The paper reports the monotherapy dose-escalation portion (N = 52 patients) of the phase I ivuxolimab trial. Study-wide conclusions, independent of this receptor: Antigen specificity was not determined for the clonally expanded peripheral T cells. Low levels of normalized T-cell clonal expansion were also shown by some nonresponding patients. Partial responders in the 0.1-3.0 mg/kg groups had among the lowest normalized peripheral clonal expansion, especially among CD8+ T cells. After ivuxolimab, CD8+ T cells had more expanded clones than CD4+ T cells on average. At doses of 0.1 to 3.0 mg/kg, clonal expansion of both CD4+ and CD8+ T cells in blood was seen between baseline and week 6.

Genomic DNA was extracted from sorted cells for sequencing of the TCRbeta CDR3 region. TCRbeta CDR3 regions were sequenced using the immunoSEQ Assay. In TCRdb, the immuneACCESS table is reduced to in-frame sequences with V and J assigned. These tables do not hold every clone; where another copy was compared, an unresolved V gene accounts for under half, and the others remain unexplained. The table for this sample lists 35,000 to 55,000 clones; over 75% of them were counted only once. Roughly 12% of the sample is in the top ten clones. The CDR3 numbers 14 residues from cysteine through phenylalanine. The sequence is cut down to CDR3 DNA, 42 bases in frame from base 1. V ends up 5 bases short and J 5 bases short, with an unmatched junction base count of 3. As encoded in the germline V gene, CDR1 is WSHSY while CDR2 is SAAADI. Patients with a history of autoimmune disease or receiving systemic immunosuppression were excluded from the trial. Peripheral blood for TCR sequencing was drawn from every dose cohort at baseline, at cycle 4 day 1 and at cycle 7 day 1. The samples were drawn from a first-in-human, open-label, multicenter phase I dose-escalation trial of ivuxolimab. The trial enrolled adults with locally advanced or metastatic head and neck squamous cell, hepatocellular, melanoma or renal cell carcinoma. Before TCR sequencing, CD4+ and CD8+ T cells were separately sorted from peripheral blood.

The clonotype originates from an adult with an advanced solid tumor such as melanoma, head and neck, liver or kidney cancer. The sample was CD4+ or CD8+ T cells sorted from blood, taken in a trial of the OX40 agonist ivuxolimab. The V and J segments used are TRBV10-2 and TRBJ1-4; 9 central nucleotides agree with TRBD1. The CDR3: CASSLTGGNEKLFF. Here is the DNA: TGCGCCAGCAGTCTGACAGGGGGGAATGAAAAACTGTTTTTT.